The 13 T cell receptor delta chains below all came from one sample that was sequenced in a study of gamma-delta chains in newborns, infants, children. TCRdb reran clone calling via CATT on the reads. The table records 5,600 or so delta-chain clones, around 1.9% of them present only once. What was sequenced was blood. These TCRs come from a child who was a newborn, infant or young child, either healthy, febrile or measles-vaccinated (not recorded which).

There are a few counts of this clone. TCRdb shows a much larger clone's protein in place of this DNA's translation, and the two differ at residue 14, likely through a read error; the protein shown is translated from the DNA. J is TRDJ3 and V is TRDV2; TRDD3 agrees at 8 bases. There are 18 residues in the CDR3. Germline V gene data show CDR1 as GEAIGNYY and CDR2 as EKD. CDR3 sequence: CACDTGGYRSWDTQQMFF. The DNA of the CDR3 is TGTGCCTGTGACACCGGGGGATATAGGTCCTGGGACACCCAACAGATGTTTTTC.

As regards this clone: The protein in TCRdb stems from a much larger clone and differs at residue 3 from this DNA's translation, likely a read error; here the protein is translated from the DNA. The chain has TRDV2 and TRDJ3; 11 nucleotides match TRDD3. This CDR3 is 18 amino acids long. CDR1 and CDR2 (germline): GEAIGNYY, EKD. CDR3 region: CARDTAGGYPWDTRQMFF. For the CDR3, the DNA is TGTGCCCGTGACACGGCTGGGGGATACCCCTGGGACACCCGACAGATGTTTTTC.

Note on this clone: TCRdb's protein for this DNA is that of a much larger clone and differs from the translation at residue 9, likely a read error; the protein shown is the DNA translation. The rearrangement joins TRDV2 to TRDJ3, with TRDD3 identical over 8 bases. J gave up 0 bases and V 3 bases, and 9 bases lay outside the gene matches. Per germline, CDR1 GEAIGNYY and CDR2 EKD. This CDR3 has 19 residues. The DNA for the CDR3 is TGTGCCTGTGACTCGGTACTGGGGGGCTACTCCTGGGACACCCGACAGATGTTTTTC. Residues: CACDSVLGGYSWDTRQMFF.

On this clone: A clone one base away is much larger, so this may be a read error. The chain combines TRDV2 with TRDJ2, with 11 nucleotides matching TRDD3. Trimming took 0 bases from V and 3 from J; bases not matched to a gene: 8. This CDR3 spans 18 amino acids. CDR1 and CDR2 (germline): GEAIGNYY, EKD. The CDR3 region is CACDTVLGDILLTAQLFF. The CDR3 region has the DNA TGTGCCTGTGACACCGTACTGGGGGATATCCTTCTGACAGCACAACTCTTCTTT.

To note about this clone: The amino acid sequence in TCRdb belongs to a much larger clone and departs from this DNA's translation at residue 4, likely a sequencing read error; the sequence shown is translated from the DNA. The rearrangement uses TRDV2 and TRDJ2; TRDD3 is a possible D gene (9 bases). This CDR3 is built from 18 residues. Germline values: CDR1 GEAIGNYY, CDR2 EKD. V lost 5 bases, J lost 5 bases, and 26 bases lay in between. CDR3 DNA: TGTGCCTGTGGCACGCTTCCTACGTGGCTGGGGGATACAGCACAACTCTTCTTT. Translation: CACGTLPTWLGDTAQLFF.

This clone was detected a few times. A much more abundant neighbour one base away suggests this may be a read error. Other DNA variants within this sample encode the same CDR3. The CDR3 protein is CACDLTGGYSWDTRQMFF. CDR3 DNA: TGTGCCTGTGACCTTACTGGGGGATACTCCTGGGACACCCGACAGATGTTCTTC. The chain combines TRDV2 with TRDJ3, with 12 bases aligning to TRDD3. This CDR3 is 18 amino acids long. Germline V gives CDR1 GEAIGNYY, CDR2 EKD.

This clone was seen a few times. TCRdb's protein, taken from a much larger clone, differs from this DNA's translation at residue 4, likely owing to a read error; the protein displayed comes from the DNA. V is TRDV2 and J is TRDJ1, with TRDD3 matching 12 bases. The CDR3 has 17 amino acids. The V gene end was trimmed by 5 bases and the J gene end by 0 bases; junction bases not matched to a gene: 9. Germline loops: CDR1 GEAIGNYY, CDR2 EKD. CDR3 amino acids: CACGPLGDTLNTDKLIF. CDR3 sequence (DNA): TGTGCCTGTGGCCCCCTGGGGGATACGCTCAACACCGATAAACTCATCTTT.

A remark on this clone: The mismatch at residue 13 between this DNA's translation and the TCRdb protein of a much larger clone likely reflects a read error; the protein shown is translated from the DNA. The genes are TRDV2 and TRDJ3, with TRDD3 matching 13 bases. Germline V gives CDR1 GEAIGNYY, CDR2 EKD. CDR3 length: 20 residues. The CDR3 bases are TGTGCCTGTGACAGTACTGGGGGATACGCCTCCTCCAGGGACACCCGACAGATGTTTTTC. Translating it yields CACDSTGGYASSRDTRQMFF.

This clone is deemed medium-sized. V and J are TRDV2 and TRDJ2; 9 bases are a match to TRDD3. From germline, CDR1 is GEAIGNYY and CDR2 EKD. After removal of 0 bases from V and 0 bases from J, the junction contained 7 bases not matched to a gene. CDR3 length: 18 amino acids. The CDR3 bases are TGTGCCTGTGACACCGTTCCTACTGGGGGAGCTTTGACAGCACAACTCTTCTTT. It translates to CACDTVPTGGALTAQLFF.

The table lists this clone with a few counts. The translation of this DNA and the TCRdb protein of a much larger clone differ at residue 12, probably owing to a read error; the protein shown here is translated from the DNA. In the same sample, other DNA sequences code for this CDR3. This sequence joins TRDV2 and TRDJ3, with 8 bases aligning to TRDD3. Per the germline V gene, CDR1 is GEAIGNYY and CDR2 is EKD. The CDR3 has 19 residues. The CDR3 DNA is TGTGCCTGTGACCCGGCCTGGGGGAGCAGCTCCAGGGACACCCGACAGATGTTTTTC. It yields the protein CACDPAWGSSSRDTRQMFF.

To note about this clone: It may be a read error: a sequence one base away is much more abundant. DNA for the CDR3: TGTGCCTATGACGGCGTTTCCTACTATACGCCCTCAAGGCTCTGGGACACCCGACAGATGTTTTTC. It is translated as CAYDGVSYYTPSRLWDTRQMFF. The genes are TRDV2 and TRDJ3; TRDD2 matches 7 bases. The germline gives CDR1 GEAIGNYY, CDR2 EKD. The CDR3 runs to 22 residues.

On this clone: A read error likely explains this, since a far larger clone differs by one base. The CDR3 sequence: CACDTVMGMGDISSWDARQMFF. The CDR3 DNA reads TGTGCCTGTGACACCGTAATGGGAATGGGAGATATCAGCTCCTGGGACGCCCGACAGATGTTTTTC. The chain has TRDV2 and TRDJ3, with a weak D call TRDD3 (5 bases). The length of the CDR3 is 22 residues. Germline V gene sequence: CDR1 GEAIGNYY, CDR2 EKD.

Remarks on this clone: A much larger clone lies a single base off, so this may be a read error. This sample also contains other DNA sequences that code for the same CDR3. DNA of the CDR3: TGTGCCTGTGATGTACTGGGTCCCTTGACAGCACAACTCTTCTTT. Protein product: CACDVLGPLTAQLFF. The chain has TRDV2 and TRDJ2; D is possibly TRDD3 (6 bases). The V gene's germline CDR1 is GEAIGNYY and CDR2 EKD. Between the trimmed V and J ends, which lost 4 bases and 2 bases, there was a span of 13 bases. The CDR3 has 15 amino acids.